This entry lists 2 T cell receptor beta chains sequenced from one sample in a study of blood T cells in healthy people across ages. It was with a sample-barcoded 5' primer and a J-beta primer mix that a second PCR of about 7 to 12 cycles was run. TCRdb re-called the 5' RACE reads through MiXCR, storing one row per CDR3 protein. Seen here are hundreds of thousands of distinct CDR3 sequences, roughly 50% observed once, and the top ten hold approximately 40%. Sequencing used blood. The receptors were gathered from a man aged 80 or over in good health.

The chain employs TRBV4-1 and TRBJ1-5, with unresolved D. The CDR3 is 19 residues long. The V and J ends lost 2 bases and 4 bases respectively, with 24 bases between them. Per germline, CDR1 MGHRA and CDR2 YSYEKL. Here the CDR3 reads CASSQQEPLLVGGNQPQHF. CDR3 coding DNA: TGCGCCAGCAGCCAACAGGAGCCGTTACTCGTAGGAGGGAATCAGCCCCAGCATTTT.

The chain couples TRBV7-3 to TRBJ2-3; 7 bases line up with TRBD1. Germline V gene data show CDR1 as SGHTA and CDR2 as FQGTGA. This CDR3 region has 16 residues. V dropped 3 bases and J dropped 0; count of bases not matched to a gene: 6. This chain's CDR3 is CASSFPQGSSTDTQYF. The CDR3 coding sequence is TGTGCCAGCAGCTTCCCACAGGGGTCTAGCACAGATACGCAGTATTTT.